This T cell receptor (beta chain) emerged from a study of shared clonotypes between healthy human individuals. General study points: Sharing of clonotypes among donors was expected to vary with sequencing depth.

Of note for this clone: Its antigen is as yet unknown.

The V gene's germline CDR1 is SGHTA and CDR2 FQGTGA. V lost 5 bases to trimming and J lost 3 bases, with 9 bases between them. The CDR3 is made up of 13 amino acids. TCRdb's table, derived via immunoSEQ multiplex PCR, lists solely in-frame clones and lacks some. This sample has roughly 1 million clones; approximately 70% occur once, and the top ten carry roughly 1.5%. The sample taken for sequencing was memory CD4+ T cells sorted from blood. Described subset: CD45RA-negative fraction. The gene calls are TRBV7-3 and TRBJ2-3, with D unresolved. This clonotype was obtained from a man in his late teens or twenties in good health. The chain's CDR3 is CASSTTLTDTQYF. The CDR3 DNA is TGTGCCAGCAGCACTACCCTTACAGATACGCAGTATTTT.